This TCR beta chain derives from a study of OX40 agonist ivuxolimab in advanced cancers. About the study: Patients were treated with ivuxolimab, an agonistic anti-OX40 (CD134) antibody. Three patients got partial responses; one had hepatocellular carcinoma and two had cutaneous melanoma.

Germline CDR1 and CDR2: LNHDA and SQIVND (reference sequence). The CDR3 loop spans 14 amino acids. V was clipped by 6 bases and J by 3 bases, with 14 bases between them. The study, taken as a whole, reports: Low clonal expansion, among the lowest seen, marked partial responders at 0.1-3.0 mg/kg. No determination was made of the antigen specificity of the expanded peripheral T cells.

The assay was immunoSEQ multiplex PCR, and TCRdb's table has in-frame clones only and misses some. The table has 20,000 or so clones, approximately 83% seen once. Regarding this clone: What it binds is not known.

This sequence originates from an adult with an advanced solid tumor such as melanoma, head and neck, liver or kidney cancer. Sequencing was performed on CD4+ or CD8+ T cells sorted from blood, taken in a trial of the OX40 agonist ivuxolimab. This chain joins TRBV19 and TRBJ1-1; unclear D gene. This chain's CDR3 is CASSPIWWDTEAFF. The CDR3 DNA sequence: TGTGCCAGTAGCCCCATTTGGTGGGACACTGAAGCTTTCTTT.